Below, 9 T cell receptor beta chains from the same sample are listed, as sequenced in a study of blood T cell repertoires in COVID-19. Sequencing was performed with immunoSEQ multiplex PCR; in TCRdb, only in-frame clones are kept and a portion is missing. The data show about 210,000 clones, with approximately 81% seen just once and 18% held by the top ten. Sequencing was done on a sample of PBMCs or T cells enriched from blood (not recorded which). The receptors originated from a man aged 40-49 years who had recovered from COVID-19.

The CDR3 DNA reads as TGTGCCAGCAGCCCCTCTAGCGGTTCTTCTTACAATGAGCAGTTCTTC. This gives the protein CASSPSSGSSYNEQFF. The chain recombines TRBV28 with TRBJ2-1, with 7 bases lining up with TRBD2. The CDR3 is made up of 16 amino acids. Germline V gene sequence: CDR1 MDHEN, CDR2 SYDVKM. J lost 4 bases, V lost 6 bases, and 12 bases had no gene match.

V is TRBV10-2 and J is TRBJ2-7, with 8 bases that match TRBD2. This CDR3 contains 16 residues. The J segment lost 0 bases and the V segment lost 3 bases, leaving 7 bases of the junction unmatched. Germline loops: CDR1 WSHSY, CDR2 SAAADI. CDR3: CASSDPAGGGSYEQYF. The CDR3 DNA reads TGCGCCAGCAGTGACCCCGCGGGAGGAGGCTCCTACGAGCAGTACTTC.

J is TRBJ2-7 and V is TRBV6-5, with TRBD1 matching over 8 bases. From germline, CDR1 is MNHEY and CDR2 SVGAGI. With V trimmed by 9 bases and J by 4 bases, 8 bases remained unmatched. This CDR3 contains 13 residues. The CDR3 is CASGTGLGYEQYF. The CDR3 nucleotides are TGTGCCAGTGGGACAGGCCTCGGGTACGAGCAGTACTTC.

This clone was recorded only once. The chain employs TRBV5-1 and TRBJ1-5, with 7 bases identical to TRBD1. Per germline, CDR1 SGHRS and CDR2 YFSETQ. After removal of 0 bases from V and 6 bases from J, the junction contained 3 bases not matched to a gene. This CDR3 is built from 14 residues. CDR3 sequence: CASSLEGGGQPQHF. Here the CDR3 DNA reads TGCGCCAGCAGCTTGGAAGGGGGCGGTCAGCCCCAGCATTTT.

V is TRBV19 and J is TRBJ2-1; 11 nucleotides line up with TRBD2. CDR1 is LNHDA, CDR2 SQIVND, per germline (reference sequence). The V and J ends lost 4 bases and 6 bases, in that order; junction bases with no gene match: 2. This CDR3 contains 14 residues. CDR3: CASSNGLAGNEQFF. The CDR3 DNA sequence: TGTGCCAGTAGTAACGGACTAGCGGGCAATGAGCAGTTCTTC.

This clone appeared many times. The chain couples TRBV5-8 to TRBJ2-1; 14 positions agree with TRBD2. Germline V gives CDR1 SGHTS, CDR2 YDEGEE. The trim removed 2 bases at V and 8 bases at J, leaving 3 bases unmatched. CDR3 size: 15 residues. The CDR3 nucleotides are TGTGCCAGCAGCTTTGGGACTAGCGGGAGACATGAGCAGTTCTTC. Amino acid sequence: CASSFGTSGRHEQFF.

V and J are TRBV12-2 and TRBJ2-7; TRBD2 reflects the table's D call only, with no check against the DNA. TRBV12-2 is a listed pseudogene. The CDR3 sequence is 13 residues long. DNA of the CDR3: TGTGCCCCCGCGGCTCCGAGCTCCTACGAGCAGTACTTC. This codes for CAPAAPSSYEQYF.

This clone was detected a few times. The J gene is TRBJ1-5, the V gene TRBV6-5, with D perhaps matching TRBD1 (5 bases). Per the germline V gene, CDR1 is MNHEY and CDR2 is SVGAGI. The CDR3 consists of 14 residues. V was cut by 6 bases and J by 6 bases, with 15 bases left in between. The CDR3 sequence: CASSRQTGAQPQHF. In DNA, the CDR3 is TGTGCCAGCAGCCGTCAAACAGGTGCTCAGCCCCAGCATTTT.

This chain links TRBV12-3 or TRBV12-4 with TRBJ1-2; D perhaps matches TRBD1 (5 bases). The CDR3 is made up of 12 amino acids. Trimming pared 7 bases from V and 8 bases from J, leaving 14 bases between. The CDR3 protein is CASTRQSFGYTF. The CDR3 coding sequence is TGTGCCAGCACCCGACAGTCCTTCGGCTACACCTTC.